This T cell receptor beta chain comes out of a study of tumor-infiltrating lymphocytes in primary liver carcinoma. TCR beta cDNA came from approximately 540 ng total RNA, primed with a constant-region primer. Three rounds of nested multiplex PCR with slightly modified ARM-PCR produced TCR beta libraries. Investigators reported that the first two PCR rounds, at approximately 11 cycles each, used TRBV1-TRBV30 forward primers with a C-beta reverse primer. TCRdb fed the multiplex PCR reads into MiXCR, producing one record per CDR3 protein. The sample comprises just under 95,000 distinct CDR3 sequences, approximately 68% of which are singletons, and 27% rests with the top ten. This clonotype was seen a few times. One end of the junction varies from germline; a read error may be responsible. Germline V CDR1 and CDR2: MRHNA, SNTAGT. The CDR3 consists of 14 residues. RNA and DNA were co-extracted from around 18-30 mg of unsorted bulk tissue.

The chain employs TRBV6-4 and TRBJ2-1; D could derive from TRBD1 or TRBD2 (5 bases each). The sequence derives from a man aged 40-50 years with primary liver carcinoma and hepatitis B virus infection. The sample was tumor-adjacent normal liver tissue. The CDR3, as DNA: TGTACCAGCAGCGAGACCCGGGACCGCAATGAGCAGTTCTTC. Protein sequence: CTSSETRDRNEQFF.